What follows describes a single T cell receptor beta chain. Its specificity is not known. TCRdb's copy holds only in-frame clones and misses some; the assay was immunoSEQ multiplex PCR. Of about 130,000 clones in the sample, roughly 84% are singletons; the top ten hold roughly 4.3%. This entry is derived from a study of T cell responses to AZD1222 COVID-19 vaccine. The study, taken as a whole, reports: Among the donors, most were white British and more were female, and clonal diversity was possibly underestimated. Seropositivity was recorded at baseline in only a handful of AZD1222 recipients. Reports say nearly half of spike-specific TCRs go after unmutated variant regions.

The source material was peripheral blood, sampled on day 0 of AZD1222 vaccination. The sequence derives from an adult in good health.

The DNA for the CDR3 is TGTGCCTGGAGTGTGGCAGGGAATAAAGGCACTGAAGCTTTCTTT. It encodes CAWSVAGNKGTEAFF. The genes are TRBV30 and TRBJ1-1; perhaps TRBD1 as D (5 bases). The V gene's germline CDR1 is GTSNPN and CDR2 SVGIG (reference sequence). CDR3 length: 15 residues. V lost 0 bases and J lost 4, with 15 bases in between.